A selection of T cell receptor beta chains follows, all from one sample in a study of blood T cell repertoires in COVID-19. The protocol was immunoSEQ multiplex PCR, while the TCRdb copy is restricted to in-frame clones and leaves out a portion. The repertoire has roughly 58,000 clones, roughly 70% of them found once; the top ten carry approximately 51%. Sequenced sample: PBMCs or T cells enriched from blood (not recorded which). The receptors shown here come from a woman aged 55-69 years who had been exposed to COVID-19. Each CDR3 is given with its conserved first and last residue. Fields, in order: V gene, J gene, CDR3 protein.

TRBV27,TRBJ2-1,CASSPGTSGSEQFF
TRBV30,TRBJ2-7,CACQSRGSYEQYF
TRBV7-2,TRBJ2-7,CASSLGGRGYEQYF
TRBV6-5,TRBJ1-3,CASEGTGTGNTIYF
TRBV19,TRBJ1-1,CASSIVRNTEAFF
TRBV5-1,TRBJ1-1,CASSPGQTMNTEAFF
TRBV4-3,TRBJ1-2,CASSQVGQGAEGYTF
TRBV7-2,TRBJ1-1,CASSPRVGQNTEAFF
TRBV10-3,TRBJ1-5,CAIGAPGNQPQHF
TRBV9,TRBJ2-7,CASSVGGRGLAGEEQYF
TRBV28,TRBJ1-2,CASSFRRGVPGYGYTF
TRBV19,TRBJ1-2,CASSLGQGWGYTF
TRBV18,TRBJ2-2,CASSPGQFSGELFF
TRBV5-1,TRBJ2-2,CASSITQGITGELFF
TRBV18,TRBJ2-7,CASSPTRQTYEQYF
TRBV3-1/TRBV3-2,TRBJ1-5,CASSQGGGEQPQHF
TRBV27,TRBJ1-6,CASSTLDRPNSPLHF
TRBV2,TRBJ1-2,CASLQGPIYGYTF
TRBV6-1,TRBJ2-3,CASSDGTRPPDTQYF
TRBV7-8,TRBJ2-2,CASSSRGLASTGELFF
TRBV25-1,TRBJ2-5,CASSEPTGALQETQYF
TRBV28,TRBJ1-4,CASSFLDQGSEKLFF
TRBV7-6,TRBJ2-3,CASSRAASGSADTQYF
TRBV30,TRBJ2-3,CAWSFLAGGGNTQYF
TRBV18,TRBJ1-1,CASSPSQGANTEAFF
TRBV19,TRBJ2-7,CASWKREDFPYEQYF
TRBV2,TRBJ1-5,CASMRTTDQPQHF
TRBV6-4,TRBJ2-2,CASRGAQNTGELFF
TRBV28,TRBJ2-7,CASTRSMSSYEQYF
TRBV5-4,TRBJ2-3,CASSLVASTDTQYF
TRBV12-3/TRBV12-4,TRBJ1-1,CASTQGAWTEAFF
TRBV5-1,TRBJ2-1,CASSLVQGGMYNEQFF
TRBV27,TRBJ1-2,CASSWWQGGGYTF